This TCR beta chain comes out of a study of shared clonotypes between healthy human individuals (dated by TCRdb to 2018 to 2020). At the level of the whole study: The cohort comprised two women and a few men aged 18 to 49 years. Each donor's leukapheresis produced roughly between roughly 0.85 and 9 billion PBMCs. Per donor, three plates each were used for CD4 naive and CD4 memory, two for CD8 naive, and one for CD8 memory. To increase sequencing depth and limit assay-specific biases, different laboratories used diverse techniques to prepare libraries and sequence TCR repertoires. To estimate repertoire size and how much clonotype sharing occurs between individuals, the study deeply sequenced the blood TCR repertoires of roughly 5 healthy adults.

Including cysteine and phenylalanine, the CDR3 has 14 amino acids. Only CDR3 DNA is held: 42 bases, read in frame from base 1. V was cut back by 1 base and J by 5 bases, leaving a gap of 11 bases between them. Sequences SGHVS (CDR1) and FQNEAQ (CDR2) are obtained from the germline V gene. TCR CDR3 regions were amplified from genomic DNA by multiplex PCR using the deep immunoSEQ assay. For each cell subset, the extracted genomic DNA was distributed evenly across all wells of several immunoSEQ 96-well plates, and each plate served as one replicate. For sorted subsets, approximately 210 ng genomic DNA, equal to tens of thousands of T cell genomes, was loaded into each replicate PCR. Purified libraries were quantified with a Qubit 3.0 fluorometer, sized on a Bioanalyzer 2100, and re-quantified with the KAPA Library Quantification kit. Each immunoSEQ 96-well plate was sequenced on its own single-read 150-cycle Illumina NextSeq 550 flow cell. Under the source paper's analysis protocol: Because the immunoSEQ output held only junctional sequences and lacked quality scores, the filtering could not match the filtering applied to full-length reads. Sequences were annotated with PyIR, a Python wrapper for IgBLAST v1.9, using IMGT germline references to assign V/J genes and CDR3. Any read was removed if the V/J assignment was weak (E-value above 1e-6), the CDR3 was missing, or the read contained stop codons, out-of-frame junctions, or ambiguous translated residues. V3J clonotypes were defined as sequences sharing the same inferred V gene, J gene, and CDR3 amino acid sequence. Percentage overlap between repertoires was calculated by dividing the number of shared unique clonotypes by the size of the smaller repertoire. Repertoire richness was assessed with RTK rarefaction, the Chao1 estimator, and Recon v2.1 estimates of unobserved clonotypes. For all TCRbeta clonotypes obtained by the gDNA method from four donors, generation probabilities were computed with OLGA. TCRdb mirrors the immuneACCESS table, restricted to in-frame sequences. Some clones are absent from its copies; in checked studies, under half trace to an unresolved V gene, and the reason for the others is unknown. The V and J calls and clone size are taken from that table; D and trimming were inferred from the DNA. The sample has some 1 million clones on record, 65% to 75% of them singletons. The top ten clonotypes cover around 1.4% of the sample.

On this clone itself: Its binding antigen is unknown. No base quality values were provided; no much bigger clone lies one nucleotide off.

The donors were healthy, HIV-negative adults who had no recently reported acute infections or vaccinations. Only Caucasian adults living in Nashville, Tennessee, USA were represented among the donors. CD4+ T cells were enriched by magnetic negative selection, after which naive cells were positively selected on CD45RA and the negative fraction was taken as the memory subset. Blood was collected by leukapheresis, and PBMCs were isolated by Ficoll-Histopaque density gradient centrifugation and then cryopreserved in liquid nitrogen vapor phase. Analytical flow cytometry was used to check the purity and quantity of each magnetically sorted T cell population. Genomic DNA was isolated from every sorted fraction and measured by UV absorbance on a Nanodrop 2000c. The paper's findings and limits, for the study overall: Compared with non-shared clonotypes, the clonotypes found in all four sorted-subset donors had higher generation probabilities. When a few donors were compared, the shared fraction of clonotypes was 5% to 6.5% for naive CD4, about 4% for naive CD8, roughly 2.5% for memory CD4, and 0.35% to 0.4% for memory CD8. Larger estimated clonotype richness was generally found for naive subsets than for memory subsets. Only blood was sampled, and tissue TCR repertoires likely differ from those in blood. The genetic and exposure-history diversity represented was limited by the small number of donors. Rarefaction of sorted-subset datasets indicated incomplete sequencing despite the large sequencing depth. Pairwise subsampling led to the expectation that sequencing depth would affect the degree of clonotype sharing among donors.

The sequence is built from TRBV7-8 and TRBJ2-5, with the D gene tentatively TRBD1 or TRBD2, based on 5 matching bases in each. This clonotype was sampled from a man younger than 30 in good health. Sequenced material: memory CD4+ T cells sorted from blood. What this sample's cell subset or site label stands for: CD45RA-negative fraction. The DNA reads as follows: TGTGCCAGCAGCTTAGTGGGACCTAGGGAGACCCAGTACTTC. Translated, it reads CASSLVGPRETQYF.